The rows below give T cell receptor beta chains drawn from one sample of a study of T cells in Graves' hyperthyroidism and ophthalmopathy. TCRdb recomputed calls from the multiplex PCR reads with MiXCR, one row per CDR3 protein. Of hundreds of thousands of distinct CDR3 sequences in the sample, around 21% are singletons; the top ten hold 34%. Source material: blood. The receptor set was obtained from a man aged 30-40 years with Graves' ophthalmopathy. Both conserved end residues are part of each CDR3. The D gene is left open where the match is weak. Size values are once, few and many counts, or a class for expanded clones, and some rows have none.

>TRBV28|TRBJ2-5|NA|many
TGTGCCAGCAGTTCTGGGGGACGGATTCAAGAGACCCAGTACTTC
CASSSGGRIQETQYF
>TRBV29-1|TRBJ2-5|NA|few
TGCAGCGTTGAAGATATAGCAACGGCCAGTGTGCAAGAGACCCAGTACTTC
CSVEDIATASVQETQYF
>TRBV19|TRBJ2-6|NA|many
TGTGCCAGCAGTATCTCTGGGGCCAACGTCCTGACTTTC
CASSISGANVLTF
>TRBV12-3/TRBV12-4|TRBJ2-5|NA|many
TGTGCCAGCAGGGAAGGGGCGGTCCAAGAGACCCAGTACTTC
CASREGAVQETQYF
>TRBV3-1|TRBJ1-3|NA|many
TGTGCCAGCAGCCAAGATCTTGGGAGCTCTGGAAACACCATATATTTT
CASSQDLGSSGNTIYF
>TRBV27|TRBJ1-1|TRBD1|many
TGTGCCAGCAAATTAACCGGGACAGGGGCCTTTGAAGCTTTCTTT
CASKLTGTGAFEAFF
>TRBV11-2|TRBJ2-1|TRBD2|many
TGTGCCAGGGACTCGGGGGGGGAGGGCCTCACCTACAATGAGCAGTTCTTC
CARDSGGEGLTYNEQFF
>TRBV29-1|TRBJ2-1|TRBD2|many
TGCAGCGCCTCCGGGACTAGCGTGGGGGAGCAGTTCTTC
CSASGTSVGEQFF
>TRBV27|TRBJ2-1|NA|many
TGTGCCAGCAGTCCGGCCGCCTCACGGGGCAATGAGCAGTTCTTC
CASSPAASRGNEQFF
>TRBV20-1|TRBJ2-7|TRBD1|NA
TGCAGTGCTAGCCAGGGGCCGGGACAGGCCTACGAGCAGTACTTC
CSASQGPGQAYEQYF
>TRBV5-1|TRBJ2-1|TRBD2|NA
TGCGCCAGCAGCTTGTCGGGAGGACCCTTTCGGTCCTACAATGAGCAGTTCTTC
CASSLSGGPFRSYNEQFF
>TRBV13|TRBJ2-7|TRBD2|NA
TGTGCCAGCAGCGTACTAGCGGCGGGGAACGAGCAGTACTTC
CASSVLAAGNEQYF
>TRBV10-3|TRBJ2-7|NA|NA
TGTGCCATCAGCGGGAGCGAATACGAGCAGTACTTC
CAISGSEYEQYF
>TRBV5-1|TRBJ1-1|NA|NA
TGCGCCAGCAGCTTGGAGGAGATAAACACTGAAGCTTTCTTT
CASSLEEINTEAFF
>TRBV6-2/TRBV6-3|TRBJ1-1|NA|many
TGTGCCAGCAGTTACTCAGAACAGGGTAGGACGCGGAACACTGAAGCTTTCTTT
CASSYSEQGRTRNTEAFF
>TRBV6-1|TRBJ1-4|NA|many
TGTGCCAGCAGTCCCGGGGCGGTGGTGGCTAATGAAAAACTGTTTTTT
CASSPGAVVANEKLFF
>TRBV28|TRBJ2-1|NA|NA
TGTGCCAGCAGTTCGTGGCGGTACTACAATGAGCAGTTCTTC
CASSSWRYYNEQFF
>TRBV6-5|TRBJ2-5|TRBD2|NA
TGTGCCAGCAGTTACGACGGCGGGAGCCCCCCCCAAGAGGCCCAGTACTTC
CASSYDGGSPPQEAQYF
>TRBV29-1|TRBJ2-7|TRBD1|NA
TGCAGCGTACGGACAGGGGATTACGAGCAGTACTTC
CSVRTGDYEQYF
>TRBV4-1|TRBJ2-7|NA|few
TGCGCCAGCAGCTCTTCACCGGCGGCTGGCTACGAGCAGTACTTC
CASSSSPAAGYEQYF
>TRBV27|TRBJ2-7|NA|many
TGTGCCAGCAGTTCTACAGGTTACGAGCAGTACTTC
CASSSTGYEQYF
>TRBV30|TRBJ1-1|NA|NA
TGTGCCTGGAGTCCAGGGTCCACTGAAGCTTTCTTT
CAWSPGSTEAFF
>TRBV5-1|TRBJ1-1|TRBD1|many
TGCGCCAGCAGCTCACCGAGGACAGGGATGAACACTGAAGCTTTCTTT
CASSSPRTGMNTEAFF
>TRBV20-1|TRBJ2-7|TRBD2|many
TGCAGTGCTAGAGATGGTGCTAGCGGGAGAATTTCTAACGAGCAGTACTTC
CSARDGASGRISNEQYF
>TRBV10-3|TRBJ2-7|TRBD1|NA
TGTGCCATCAGTGAGCAGACAGGGGGAAGGGGCGAGCAGTACTTC
CAISEQTGGRGEQYF
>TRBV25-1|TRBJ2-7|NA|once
TGTGCCAGCAGTGAGCCAGGTAGGCCCCTCTACGAGCAGTACTTC
CASSEPGRPLYEQYF
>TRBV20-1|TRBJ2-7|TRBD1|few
TGCAGTGCTAGCAGGGACAGGGTAGGAGGCGAGCAGTACTTC
CSASRDRVGGEQYF
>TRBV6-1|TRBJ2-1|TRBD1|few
TGTGCCACCACAGGGGACTACAATGAGCAGTTCTTC
CATTGDYNEQFF